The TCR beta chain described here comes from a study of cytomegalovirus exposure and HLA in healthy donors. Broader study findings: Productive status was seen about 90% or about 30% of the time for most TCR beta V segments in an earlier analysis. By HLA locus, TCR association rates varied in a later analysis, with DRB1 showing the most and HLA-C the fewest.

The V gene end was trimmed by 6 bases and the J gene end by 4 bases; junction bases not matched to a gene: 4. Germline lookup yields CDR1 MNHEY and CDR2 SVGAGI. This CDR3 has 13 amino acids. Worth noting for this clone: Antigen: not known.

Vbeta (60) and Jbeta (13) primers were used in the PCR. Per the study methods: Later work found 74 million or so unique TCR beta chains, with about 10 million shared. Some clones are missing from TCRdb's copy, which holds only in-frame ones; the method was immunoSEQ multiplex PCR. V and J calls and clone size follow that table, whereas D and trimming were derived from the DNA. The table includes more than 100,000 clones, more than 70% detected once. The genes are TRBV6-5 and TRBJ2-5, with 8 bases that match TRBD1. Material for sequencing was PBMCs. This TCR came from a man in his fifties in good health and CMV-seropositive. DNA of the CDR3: TGTGCCAGCAGACAGGGGGTTCCAGAGACCCAGTACTTC. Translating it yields CASRQGVPETQYF.